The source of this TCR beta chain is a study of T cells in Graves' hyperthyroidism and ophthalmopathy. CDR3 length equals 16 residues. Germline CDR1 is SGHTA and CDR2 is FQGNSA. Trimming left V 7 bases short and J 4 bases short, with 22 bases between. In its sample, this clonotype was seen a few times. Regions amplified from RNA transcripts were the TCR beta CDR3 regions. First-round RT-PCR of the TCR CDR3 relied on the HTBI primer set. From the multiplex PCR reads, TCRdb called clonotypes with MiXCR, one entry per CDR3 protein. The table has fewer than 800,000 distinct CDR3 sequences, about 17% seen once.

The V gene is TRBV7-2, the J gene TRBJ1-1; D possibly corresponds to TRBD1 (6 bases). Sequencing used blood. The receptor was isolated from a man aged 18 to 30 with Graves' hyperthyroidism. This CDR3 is CASNRDTLFSGTEAFF. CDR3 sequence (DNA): TGTGCCAGCAACCGGGACACTTTATTTTCTGGCACTGAAGCTTTCTTT.